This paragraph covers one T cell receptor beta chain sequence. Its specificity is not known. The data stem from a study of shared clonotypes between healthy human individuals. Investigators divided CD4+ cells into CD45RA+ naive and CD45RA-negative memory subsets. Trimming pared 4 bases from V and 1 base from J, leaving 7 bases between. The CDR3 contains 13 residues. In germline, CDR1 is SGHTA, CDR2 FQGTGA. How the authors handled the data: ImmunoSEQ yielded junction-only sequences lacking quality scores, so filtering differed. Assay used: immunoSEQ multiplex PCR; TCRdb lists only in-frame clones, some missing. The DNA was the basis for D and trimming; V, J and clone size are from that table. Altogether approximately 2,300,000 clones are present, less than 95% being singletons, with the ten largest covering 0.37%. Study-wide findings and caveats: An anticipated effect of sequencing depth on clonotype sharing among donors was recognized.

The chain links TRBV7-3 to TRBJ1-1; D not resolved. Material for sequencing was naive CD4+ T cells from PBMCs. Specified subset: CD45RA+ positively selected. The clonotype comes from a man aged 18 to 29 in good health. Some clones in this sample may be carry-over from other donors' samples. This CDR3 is CASSSQRNTEAFF. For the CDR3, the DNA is TGTGCCAGCAGCTCCCAGAGGAACACTGAAGCTTTCTTT.